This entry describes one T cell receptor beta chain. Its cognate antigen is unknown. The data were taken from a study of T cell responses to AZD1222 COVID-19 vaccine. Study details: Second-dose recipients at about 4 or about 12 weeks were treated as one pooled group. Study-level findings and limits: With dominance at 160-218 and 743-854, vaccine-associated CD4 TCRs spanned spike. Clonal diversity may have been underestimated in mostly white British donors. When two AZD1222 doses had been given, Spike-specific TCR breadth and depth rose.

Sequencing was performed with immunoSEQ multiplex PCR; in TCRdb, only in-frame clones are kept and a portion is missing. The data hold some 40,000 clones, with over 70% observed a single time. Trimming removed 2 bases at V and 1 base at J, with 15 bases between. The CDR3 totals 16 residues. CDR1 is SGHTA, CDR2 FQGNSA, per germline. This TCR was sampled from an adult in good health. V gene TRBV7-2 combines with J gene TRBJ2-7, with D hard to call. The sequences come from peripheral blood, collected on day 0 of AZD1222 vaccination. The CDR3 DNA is TGTGCCAGCAGCTTAAGTTCCGCTCCCCTATCCTACGAGCAGTACTTC. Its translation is CASSLSSAPLSYEQYF.